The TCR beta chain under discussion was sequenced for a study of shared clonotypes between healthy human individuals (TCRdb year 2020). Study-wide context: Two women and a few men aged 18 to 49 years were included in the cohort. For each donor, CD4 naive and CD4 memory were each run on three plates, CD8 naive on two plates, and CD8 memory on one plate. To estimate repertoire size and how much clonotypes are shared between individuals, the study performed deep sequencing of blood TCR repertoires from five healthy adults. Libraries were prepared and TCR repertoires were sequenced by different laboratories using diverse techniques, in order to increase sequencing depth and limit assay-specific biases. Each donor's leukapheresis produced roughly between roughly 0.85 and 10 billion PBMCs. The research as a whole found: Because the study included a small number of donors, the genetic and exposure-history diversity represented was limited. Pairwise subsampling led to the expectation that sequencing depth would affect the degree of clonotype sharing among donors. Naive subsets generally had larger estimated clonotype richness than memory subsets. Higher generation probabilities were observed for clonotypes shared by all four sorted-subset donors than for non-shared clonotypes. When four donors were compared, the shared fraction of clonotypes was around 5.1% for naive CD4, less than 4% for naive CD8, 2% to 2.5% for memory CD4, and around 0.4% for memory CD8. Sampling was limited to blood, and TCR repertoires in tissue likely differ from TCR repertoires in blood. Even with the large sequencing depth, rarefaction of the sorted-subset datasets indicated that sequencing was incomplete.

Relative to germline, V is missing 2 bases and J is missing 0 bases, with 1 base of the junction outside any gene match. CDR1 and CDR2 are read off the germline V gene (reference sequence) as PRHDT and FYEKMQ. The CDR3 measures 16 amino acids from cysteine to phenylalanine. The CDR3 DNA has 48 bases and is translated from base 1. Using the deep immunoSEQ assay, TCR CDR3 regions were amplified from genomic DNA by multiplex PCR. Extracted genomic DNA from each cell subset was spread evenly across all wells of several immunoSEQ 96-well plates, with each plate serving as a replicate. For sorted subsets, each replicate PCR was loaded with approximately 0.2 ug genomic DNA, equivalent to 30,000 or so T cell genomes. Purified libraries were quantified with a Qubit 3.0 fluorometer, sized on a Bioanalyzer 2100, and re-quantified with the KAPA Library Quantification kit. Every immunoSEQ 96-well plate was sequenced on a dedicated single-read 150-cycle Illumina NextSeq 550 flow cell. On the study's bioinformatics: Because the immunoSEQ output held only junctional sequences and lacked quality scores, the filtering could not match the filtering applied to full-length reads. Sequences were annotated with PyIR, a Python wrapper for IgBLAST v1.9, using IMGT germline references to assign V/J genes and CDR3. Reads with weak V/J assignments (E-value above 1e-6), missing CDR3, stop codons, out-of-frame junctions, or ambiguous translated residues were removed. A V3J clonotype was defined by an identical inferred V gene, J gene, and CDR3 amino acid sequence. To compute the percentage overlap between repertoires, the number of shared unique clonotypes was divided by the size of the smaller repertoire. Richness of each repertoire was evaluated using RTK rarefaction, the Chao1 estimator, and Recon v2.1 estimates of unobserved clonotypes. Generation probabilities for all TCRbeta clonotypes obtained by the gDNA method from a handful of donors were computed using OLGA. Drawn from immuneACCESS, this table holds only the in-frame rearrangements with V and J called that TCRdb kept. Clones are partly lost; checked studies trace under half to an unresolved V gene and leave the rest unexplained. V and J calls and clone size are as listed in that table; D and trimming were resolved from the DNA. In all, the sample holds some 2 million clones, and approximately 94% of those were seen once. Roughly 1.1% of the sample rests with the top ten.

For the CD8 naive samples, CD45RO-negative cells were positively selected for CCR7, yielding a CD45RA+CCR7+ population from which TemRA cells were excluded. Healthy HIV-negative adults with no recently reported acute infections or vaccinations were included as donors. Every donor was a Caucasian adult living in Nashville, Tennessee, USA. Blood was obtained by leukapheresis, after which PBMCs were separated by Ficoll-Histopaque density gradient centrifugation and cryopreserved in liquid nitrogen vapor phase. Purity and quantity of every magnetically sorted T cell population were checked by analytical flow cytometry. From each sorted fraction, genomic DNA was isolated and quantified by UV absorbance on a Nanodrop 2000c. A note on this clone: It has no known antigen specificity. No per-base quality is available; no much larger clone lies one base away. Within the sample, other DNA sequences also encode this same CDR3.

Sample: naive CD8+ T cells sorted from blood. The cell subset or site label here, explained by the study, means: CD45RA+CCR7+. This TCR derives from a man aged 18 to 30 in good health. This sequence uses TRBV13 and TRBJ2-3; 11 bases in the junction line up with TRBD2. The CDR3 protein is CASSLRTSGSTDTQYF. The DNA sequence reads TGTGCCAGCAGCTTACGGACTAGCGGGAGCACAGATACGCAGTATTTT. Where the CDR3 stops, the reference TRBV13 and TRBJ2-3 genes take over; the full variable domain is AAGVIQSPRHLIKEKRETATLKCYPIPRHDTVYWYQQGPGQDPQFLISFYEKMQSDKGSIPDRFSAQQFSDYHSELNMSSLELGDSALYFCASSLRTSGSTDTQYFGPGTRLTVL.